This T cell receptor beta chain derives from a study of T cell changes during pregnancy in multiple sclerosis. Some clones are missing from TCRdb's copy, which holds only in-frame ones; the method was immunoSEQ multiplex PCR. The sample carries fewer than 50,000 clones, more than 75% recorded once. This receptor was obtained from a female donor with multiple sclerosis, enrolled in a pregnancy study. The sample was CD8+ T cells from peripheral blood mononuclear cells, taken in the third trimester of pregnancy.

Here the CDR3 reads CASKDTNSYGYTF. The DNA for the CDR3 is TGTGCCAGCAAGGACACTAACTCCTATGGCTACACCTTC. This sequence joins TRBV9 and TRBJ1-2, with a possible D match to TRBD1 (5 bases). The CDR3 extends over 13 amino acids. V lost 6 bases and J 4 bases, leaving 13 bases between the germline ends. Germline assignment: CDR1 SGDLS and CDR2 YYNGEE.